The T cell receptor beta chain under discussion was sequenced for a study of Graves' ophthalmopathy and Graves' hyperthyroidism. Regarding the study as a whole: With a specificity of around 77% and a sensitivity of 60% to 71%, the model predicted ophthalmopathy progression. Most thyroid-expanded clonotypes exceeding 0.001 frequency were also found in blood.

From RNA, the CDR3 regions of TCR beta chains were amplified and sequenced. In the first round, RT-PCR was carried out with HTBI primers, and a multiplex PCR formed the second round. A single record per CDR3 protein comes from TCRdb applying MiXCR to the multiplex PCR reads. This table holds around 1.1 million distinct CDR3 sequences, 36% found once. Many counts were recorded for this clonotype. Its antigen is unknown. From germline, CDR1 is SQVTM and CDR2 ANQGSEA. There are 14 residues in the CDR3. V lost 4 bases, J lost 1 base, and 6 bases stayed unmatched. Diagnoses were established from clinical symptoms, serum thyroxine, TRAb, thyroid ultrasound and orbital computed tomography.

The chain combines TRBV29-1 with TRBJ2-7, with 8 bases lining up with TRBD1. The source of this sequence is an adult man with Graves' hyperthyroidism. The sequenced material came from peripheral blood or thyroid tissue (not recorded which). The CDR3 coding sequence is TGCAGCGTTGTGATGGGACAGGTATCCTACGAGCAGTACTTC. This encodes CSVVMGQVSYEQYF.